The sample holds one count of the clone carrying this T cell receptor beta chain. Sequencing was performed with immunoSEQ multiplex PCR; in TCRdb, only in-frame clones are kept and a portion is missing. The sample records some 160,000 clones, 79% being singletons. This entry belongs to a study of blood T cell repertoires in COVID-19. Across the study: From T cells, B-cell-depleted T cells, or PBMCs came the material, which was cDNA or gDNA.

Cohort placement rested on clinical history that participants reported themselves. This clonotype was obtained from a woman aged 70-85 years in a cohort exposed to, infected with or recovered from COVID-19 (not recorded which). Input material: PBMCs or T cells enriched from blood (not recorded which).

The CDR3 bases are TGTGCCAGCTCCGCGGGGGGGGCTGGAACTAAAGCTTTCTTT. Protein product: CASSAGGAGTKAFF. The rearrangement links TRBV18 to TRBJ1-1; D is perhaps TRBD1 (6 bases). The CDR3 has 14 residues. Trimming left V 6 bases short and J 9 bases short, with 20 bases between. CDR1 and CDR2 from the germline V gene are KGHSH and LQKENI.